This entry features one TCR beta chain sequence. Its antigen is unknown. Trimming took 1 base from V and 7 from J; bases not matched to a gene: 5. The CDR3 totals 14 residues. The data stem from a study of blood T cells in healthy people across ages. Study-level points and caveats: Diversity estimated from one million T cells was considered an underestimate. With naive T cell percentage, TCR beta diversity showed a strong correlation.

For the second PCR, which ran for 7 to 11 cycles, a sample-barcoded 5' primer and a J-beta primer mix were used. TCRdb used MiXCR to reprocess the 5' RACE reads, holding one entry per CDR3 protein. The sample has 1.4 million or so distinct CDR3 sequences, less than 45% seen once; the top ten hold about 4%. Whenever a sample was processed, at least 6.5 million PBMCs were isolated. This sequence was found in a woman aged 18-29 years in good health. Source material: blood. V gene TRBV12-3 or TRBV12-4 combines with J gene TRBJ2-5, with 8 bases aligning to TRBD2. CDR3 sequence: CASSLVSGGVTQYF. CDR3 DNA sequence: TGTGCCAGCAGTTTAGTGTCGGGGGGGGTGACCCAGTACTTC.